A single TCR beta chain is shown here with its context. What this receptor recognizes is not known. Qualities for individual bases were not recorded, and no much larger clone is one base off. This entry comes from a study of CD8 T cells in Susac syndrome (dated by TCRdb to about 2019). About the study as a whole: Among the sequenced Susac syndrome patients, roughly six had clinically active disease and roughly eight were in clinical remission. Susac syndrome patients were therapy-naive, on corticosteroids (some also receiving IVIg), or on IVIg alone at blood withdrawal. The study used repertoire sequencing to test whether antigen drove CD8+ T cell activation and differentiation in Susac syndrome.

RNA was extracted using the RNeasy kit, and roughly 0.5 to 1 microgram was reverse transcribed with random hexamers. The immunoSEQ multiplex PCR assay, covering 54 Vbeta and 13 Jbeta segments, was used to amplify TCR beta CDR3 regions. PCR amplification bias was corrected using a synthetic template baseline for primer optimization and computational correction. In the authors' own workflow: Reads were annotated to V, D and J genes per IMGT and analyzed with immunoSEQ Analyzer, keeping only productive sequences. Clonality was computed as one minus Shannon entropy normalized by log2 of the number of productive unique sequences. For each patient and control, public and private clones were evaluated within the 100 most prevalent clones. Clones were defined as Susac-specific when absent from the healthy and MS cohorts, from roughly 1,100 published viral clones and from other ImmuneACCESS disease sequences. In-frame beta chains were kept once TCRdb had trimmed the public reads at Q25 with fastp and called clones with MiXCR. Duplicate CDR3 protein sequences are folded into a single record with the most common DNA and genes. Here the V and J calls rest on TCRdb's processing, not on the authors' analysis. The sample table shows around 170,000 distinct CDR3 sequences, and approximately 96% are seen once. The biggest ten clones account for around 0.1% of the sample.

Overall study results and their limits: In patients with Susac syndrome, the CD4+ T cell repertoire showed no detectable clonal expansion. The study acknowledged that relatively few individuals were included in the TCR sequencing and HLA analysis.

The CDR3 goes from the cysteine to the phenylalanine over 13 residues. Of the read, only the CDR3 DNA is kept; its 39 bases are in frame from base 1. Deletion took 1 base off V and 4 bases off J, with a span of 5 bases between the germline ends. CDR1 and CDR2 (SGDLS, YYNGEE) derive from the germline V gene. Peripheral blood CD8+ and CD4+ T cells from healthy donors, Susac syndrome patients and multiple sclerosis patients were profiled using high-throughput TCR beta sequencing. Recently defined diagnostic criteria for definite or probable disease were met by the Susac syndrome patients. Bulk CD8+ and CD4+ T cells were purified magnetically by negative isolation, whereas CD8+ TEMRA cells were enriched by FACS. Blood was collected in EDTA tubes and processed within 24 hours, with PBMCs isolated through density gradient centrifugation. PBMCs intended for TCR sequencing were frozen in liquid nitrogen and were later thawed in a 37 degrees C water bath. The sorted or isolated CD4+, CD8+ and CD8+ TEMRA cells reached a purity of at least 90%.

This chain is built from TRBV9 and TRBJ2-2; confidence is insufficient to name the D gene. The sample was CD4+ T cells from PBMCs. This TCR was sampled from a human donor with Susac syndrome. The DNA is TGTGCCAGCAGCGTATTGGGCACCGGGGAGCTGTTTTTT. This encodes CASSVLGTGELFF.